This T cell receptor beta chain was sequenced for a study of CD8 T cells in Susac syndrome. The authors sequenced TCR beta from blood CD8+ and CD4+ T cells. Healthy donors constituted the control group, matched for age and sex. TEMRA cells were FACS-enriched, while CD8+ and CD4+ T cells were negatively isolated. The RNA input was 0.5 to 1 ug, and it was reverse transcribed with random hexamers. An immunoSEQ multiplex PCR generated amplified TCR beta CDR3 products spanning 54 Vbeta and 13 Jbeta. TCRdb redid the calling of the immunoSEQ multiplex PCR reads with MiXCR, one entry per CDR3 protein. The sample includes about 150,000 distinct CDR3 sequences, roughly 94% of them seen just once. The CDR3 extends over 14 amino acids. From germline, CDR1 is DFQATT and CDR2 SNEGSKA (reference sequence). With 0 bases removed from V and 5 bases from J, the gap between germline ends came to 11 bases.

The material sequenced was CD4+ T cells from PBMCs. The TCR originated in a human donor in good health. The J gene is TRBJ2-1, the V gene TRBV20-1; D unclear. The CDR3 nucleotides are TGCAGTGCTAGAGATCTCTTCAGCCACAATGAGCAGTTCTTC. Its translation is CSARDLFSHNEQFF.